This TCR beta chain was profiled in a study of T cell responses to AZD1222 COVID-19 vaccine. Study-level points and caveats: Clonal diversity was possibly underestimated, and the donors were mostly white British, with more females. When two AZD1222 doses had been given, Spike-specific TCR breadth and depth rose.

Germline V gene lookup returns CDR1 SGHRS and CDR2 YFSETQ. The CDR3 consists of 15 residues. The ends were cut back, 4 bases at V and 6 bases at J, with 16 bases in the middle. Note on this clone: As yet, its antigen is unknown.

Only in-frame clones appear in the TCRdb table, and some are missing; sequencing was by immunoSEQ multiplex PCR. The data contain around 170,000 clones, around 88% of them singletons. J is TRBJ1-4 and V is TRBV5-1, with D possibly being TRBD1 (5 bases). This receptor was obtained from an adult who received the AZD1222 COVID-19 vaccine. Specimen: peripheral blood, collected 28 days after the second AZD1222 dose. The CDR3 region has the DNA TGCGCCAGCAGCGTTGACGGCGAGGGGTATGAAAAACTGTTTTTT. This codes for CASSVDGEGYEKLFF.